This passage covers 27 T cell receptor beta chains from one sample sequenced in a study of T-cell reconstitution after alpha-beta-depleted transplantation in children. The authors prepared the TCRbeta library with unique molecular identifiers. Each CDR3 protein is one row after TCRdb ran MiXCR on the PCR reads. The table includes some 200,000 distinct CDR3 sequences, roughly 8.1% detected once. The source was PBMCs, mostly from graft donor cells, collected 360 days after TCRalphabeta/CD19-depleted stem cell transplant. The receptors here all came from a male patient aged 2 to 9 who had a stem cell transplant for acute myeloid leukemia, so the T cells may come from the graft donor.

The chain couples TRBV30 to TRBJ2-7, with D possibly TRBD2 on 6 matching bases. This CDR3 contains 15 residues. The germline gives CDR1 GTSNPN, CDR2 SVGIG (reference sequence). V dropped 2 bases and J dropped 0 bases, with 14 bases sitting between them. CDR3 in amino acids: CAWSPWERVSYEQYF. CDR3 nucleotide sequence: TGTGCCTGGAGTCCCTGGGAGCGGGTCTCCTACGAGCAGTACTTC.

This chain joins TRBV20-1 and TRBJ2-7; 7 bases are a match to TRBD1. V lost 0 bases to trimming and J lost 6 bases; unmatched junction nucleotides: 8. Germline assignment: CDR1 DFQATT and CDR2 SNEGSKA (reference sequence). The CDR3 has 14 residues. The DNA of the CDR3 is TGCAGTGCTAGAGAGAGGGGACAGACATCCGAGCAGTACTTC. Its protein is CSARERGQTSEQYF.

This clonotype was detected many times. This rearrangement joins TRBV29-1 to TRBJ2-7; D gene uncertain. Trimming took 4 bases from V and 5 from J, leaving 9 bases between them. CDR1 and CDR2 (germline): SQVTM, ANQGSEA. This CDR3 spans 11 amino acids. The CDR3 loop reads CSVGMGDEQYF. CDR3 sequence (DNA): TGCAGCGTTGGTATGGGCGACGAGCAGTACTTC.

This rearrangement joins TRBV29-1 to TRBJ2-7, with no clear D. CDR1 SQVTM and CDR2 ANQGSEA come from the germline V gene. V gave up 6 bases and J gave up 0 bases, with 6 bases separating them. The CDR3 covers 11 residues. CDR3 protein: CSVGSSYEQYV. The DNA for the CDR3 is TGCAGCGTGGGAAGCTCCTACGAGCAGTACGTC.

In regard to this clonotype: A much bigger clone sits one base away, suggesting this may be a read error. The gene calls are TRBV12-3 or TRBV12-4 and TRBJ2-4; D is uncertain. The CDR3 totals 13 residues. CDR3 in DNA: TGTGCCAGCTGTAACCGAGCCAAAAACATTCCGTACTTC. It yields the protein CASCNRAKNIPYF.

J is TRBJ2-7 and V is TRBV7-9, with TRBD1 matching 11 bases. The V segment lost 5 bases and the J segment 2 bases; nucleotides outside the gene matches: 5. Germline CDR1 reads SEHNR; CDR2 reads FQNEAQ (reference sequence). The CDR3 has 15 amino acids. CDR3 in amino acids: CASSRRDRGTYEQYF. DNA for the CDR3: TGTGCCAGCAGCCGGAGGGACAGGGGGACCTACGAGCAGTACTTC.

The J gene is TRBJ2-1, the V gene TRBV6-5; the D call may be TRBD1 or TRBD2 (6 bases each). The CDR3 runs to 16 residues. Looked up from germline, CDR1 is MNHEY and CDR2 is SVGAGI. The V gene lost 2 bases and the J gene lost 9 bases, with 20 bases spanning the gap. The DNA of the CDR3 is TGTGCCAGCAGTTACCGTCCTAGCCCCAAGGGGGGTGAGCAGTTCTTC. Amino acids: CASSYRPSPKGGEQFF.

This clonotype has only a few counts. This CDR3 reads CSARRGGGNQPQHF. The CDR3 DNA is TGCAGTGCTAGGAGGGGAGGGGGCAATCAGCCCCAGCATTTT. The gene calls are TRBV20-1 and TRBJ1-5, with D perhaps TRBD1 (5 bases). This CDR3 has 14 residues. CDR1 DFQATT and CDR2 SNEGSKA come from the germline V gene (reference sequence). Trimming shortened V by 3 bases and J by 2 bases, and 11 bases separated the two germline ends.

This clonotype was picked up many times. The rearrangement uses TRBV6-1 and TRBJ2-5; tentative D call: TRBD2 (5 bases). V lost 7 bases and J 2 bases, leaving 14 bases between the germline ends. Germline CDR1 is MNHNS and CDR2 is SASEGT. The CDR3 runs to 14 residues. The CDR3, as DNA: TGTGCCAGCACCCAAACTAGGTATCAAGAGACCCAGTACTTC. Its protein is CASTQTRYQETQYF.

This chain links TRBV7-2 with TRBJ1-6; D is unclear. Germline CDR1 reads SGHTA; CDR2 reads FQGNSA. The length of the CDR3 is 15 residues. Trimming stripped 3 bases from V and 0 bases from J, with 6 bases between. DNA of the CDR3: TGTGCCAGCAGCTTCTCCAGCTCCTATAATTCACCCCTCCACTTT. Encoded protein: CASSFSSSYNSPLHF.

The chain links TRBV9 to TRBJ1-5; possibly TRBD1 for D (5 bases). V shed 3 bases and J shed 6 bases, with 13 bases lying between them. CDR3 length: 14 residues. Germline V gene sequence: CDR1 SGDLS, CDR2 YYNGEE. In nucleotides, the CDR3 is TGTGCCAGCAGCGGAGACAGTGTGGGTCAGCCCCAGCATTTT. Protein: CASSGDSVGQPQHF.

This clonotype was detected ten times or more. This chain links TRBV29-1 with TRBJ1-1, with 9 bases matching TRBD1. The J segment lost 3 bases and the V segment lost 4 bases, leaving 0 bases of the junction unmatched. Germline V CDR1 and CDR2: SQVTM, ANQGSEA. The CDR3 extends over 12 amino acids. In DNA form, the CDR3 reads TGCAGCGTTGGACAGGGGGACACTGAAGCTTTCTTT. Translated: CSVGQGDTEAFF.

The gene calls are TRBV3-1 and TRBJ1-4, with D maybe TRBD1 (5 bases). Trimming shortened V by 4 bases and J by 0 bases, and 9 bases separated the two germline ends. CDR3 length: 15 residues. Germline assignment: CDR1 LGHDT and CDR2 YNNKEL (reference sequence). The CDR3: CASSLDSTTNEKLFF. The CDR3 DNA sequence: TGTGCCAGCAGCCTAGACAGCACAACTAATGAAAAACTGTTTTTT.

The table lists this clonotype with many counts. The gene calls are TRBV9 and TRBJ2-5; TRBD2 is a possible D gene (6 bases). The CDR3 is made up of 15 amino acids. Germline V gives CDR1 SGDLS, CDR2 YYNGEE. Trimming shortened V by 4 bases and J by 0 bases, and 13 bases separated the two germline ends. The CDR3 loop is CASSPGGSYQETQYF. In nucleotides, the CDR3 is TGTGCCAGCAGCCCCGGAGGGTCGTACCAAGAGACCCAGTACTTC.

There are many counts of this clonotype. The CDR3 DNA reads as TGTGCCAGCAGTCTCCTATCGGCACTAAAGGAGACCCAGTACTTC. Its translation: CASSLLSALKETQYF. The rearrangement links TRBV12-3 or TRBV12-4 to TRBJ2-5; no clear D gene. The CDR3 is 15 residues long. Trimming shortened V by 5 bases and J by 5 bases, and 18 bases separated the two germline ends.

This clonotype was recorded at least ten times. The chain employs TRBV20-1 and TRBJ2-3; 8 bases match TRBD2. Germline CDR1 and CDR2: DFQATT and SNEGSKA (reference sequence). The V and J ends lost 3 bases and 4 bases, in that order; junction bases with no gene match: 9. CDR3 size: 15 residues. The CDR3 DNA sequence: TGCAGTGCTAGGTCCGCGGGAGGTTGGGCAGATACGCAGTATTTT. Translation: CSARSAGGWADTQYF.

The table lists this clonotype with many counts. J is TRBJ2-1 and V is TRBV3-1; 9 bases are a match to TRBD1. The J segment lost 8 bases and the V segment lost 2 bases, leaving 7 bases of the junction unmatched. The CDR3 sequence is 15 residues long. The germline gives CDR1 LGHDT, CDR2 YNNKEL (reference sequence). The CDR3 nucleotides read TGTGCCAGCAGCCAACCCGGGACAGGGTTGGATGAGCAGTTCTTC. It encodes CASSQPGTGLDEQFF.

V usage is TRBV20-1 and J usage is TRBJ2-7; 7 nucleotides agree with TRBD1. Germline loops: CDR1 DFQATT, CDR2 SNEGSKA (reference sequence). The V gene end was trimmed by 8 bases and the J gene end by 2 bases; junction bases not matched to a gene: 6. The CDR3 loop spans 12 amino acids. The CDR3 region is CSLLQGAYEQYF. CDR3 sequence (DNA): TGCAGTCTCCTTCAGGGGGCCTACGAGCAGTACTTC.

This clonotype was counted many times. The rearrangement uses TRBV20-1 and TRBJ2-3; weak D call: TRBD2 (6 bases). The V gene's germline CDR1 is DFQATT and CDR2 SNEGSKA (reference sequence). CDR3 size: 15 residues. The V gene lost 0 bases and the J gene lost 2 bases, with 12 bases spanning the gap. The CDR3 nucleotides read TGCAGTGCTAGAGATAAGGGACTTCCCACAGATACGCAGTATTTT. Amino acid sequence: CSARDKGLPTDTQYF.

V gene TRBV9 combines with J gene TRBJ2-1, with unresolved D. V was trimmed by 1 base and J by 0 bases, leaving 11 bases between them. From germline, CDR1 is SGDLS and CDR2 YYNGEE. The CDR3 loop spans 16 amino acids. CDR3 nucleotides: TGTGCCAGCAGCGTAATGATCGGAAGCTCCTACAATGAGCAGTTCTTC. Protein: CASSVMIGSSYNEQFF.

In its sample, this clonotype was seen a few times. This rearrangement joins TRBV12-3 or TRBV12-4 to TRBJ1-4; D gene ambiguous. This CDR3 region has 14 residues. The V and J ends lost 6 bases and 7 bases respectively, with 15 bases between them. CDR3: CASSPQVGGEKLFF. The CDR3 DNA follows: TGTGCCAGCAGCCCTCAAGTTGGAGGTGAAAAACTGTTTTTT.

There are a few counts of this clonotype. The CDR3 DNA sequence: TGCAGTGCTCCACTTAGCTCACTAGCGGGAGGCGGGGAGCAGTACTTC. This gives the protein CSAPLSSLAGGGEQYF. The chain recombines TRBV20-1 with TRBJ2-7; TRBD2 agrees at 12 bases. Losses at the gene ends were 5 bases for V and 7 bases for J; bases not matched to a gene: 15. The V gene's germline CDR1 is DFQATT and CDR2 SNEGSKA (reference sequence). The CDR3 is 16 amino acids.

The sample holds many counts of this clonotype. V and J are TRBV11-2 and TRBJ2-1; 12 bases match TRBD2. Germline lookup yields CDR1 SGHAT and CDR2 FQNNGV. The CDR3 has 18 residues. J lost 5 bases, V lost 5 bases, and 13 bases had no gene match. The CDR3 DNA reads TGTGCCAGCAGCCGTTACCCTAGCGGGAGGGCCTCTGACAATGAGCAGTTCTTC. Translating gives CASSRYPSGRASDNEQFF.

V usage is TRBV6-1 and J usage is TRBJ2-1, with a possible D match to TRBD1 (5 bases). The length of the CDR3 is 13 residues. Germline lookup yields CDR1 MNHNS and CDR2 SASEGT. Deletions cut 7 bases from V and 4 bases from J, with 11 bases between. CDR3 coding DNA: TGTGCCAGCAAACCAACAGGTTACAATGAGCAGTTCTTC. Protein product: CASKPTGYNEQFF.

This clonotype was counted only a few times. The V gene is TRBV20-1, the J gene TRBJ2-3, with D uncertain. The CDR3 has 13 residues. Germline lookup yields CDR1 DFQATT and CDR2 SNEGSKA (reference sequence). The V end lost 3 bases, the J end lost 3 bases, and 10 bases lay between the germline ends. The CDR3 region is CSARMDGTDTQYF. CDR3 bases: TGCAGTGCTAGGATGGACGGGACAGATACGCAGTATTTT.

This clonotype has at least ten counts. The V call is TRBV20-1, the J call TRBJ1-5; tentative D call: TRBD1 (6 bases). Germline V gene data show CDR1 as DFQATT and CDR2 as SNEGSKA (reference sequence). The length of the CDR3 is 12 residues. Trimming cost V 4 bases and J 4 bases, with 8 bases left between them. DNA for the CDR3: TGCAGTGCTACGGACAGAAATCAGCCCCAGCATTTT. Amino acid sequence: CSATDRNQPQHF.

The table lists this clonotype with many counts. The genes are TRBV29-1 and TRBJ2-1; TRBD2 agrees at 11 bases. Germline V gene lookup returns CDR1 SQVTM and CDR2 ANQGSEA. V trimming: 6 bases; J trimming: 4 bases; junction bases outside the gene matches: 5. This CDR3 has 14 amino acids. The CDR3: CSVVTSGRYNEQFF. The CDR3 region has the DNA TGCAGCGTCGTAACTAGCGGGAGATACAATGAGCAGTTCTTC.